This TCR beta chain came from a study of blood T cell repertoires in COVID-19. Whole-study context: PBMCs, B-cell-depleted T cells, or T cells were the source of the cDNA or gDNA that made up the material.

The CDR3 covers 17 residues. Germline CDR1 and CDR2: SGHNT and YYREEE (reference sequence). The V and J ends lost 0 bases and 7 bases, in that order; junction bases with no gene match: 10. Source study methods: Amplification with reference gene primers provided the estimates of nucleated cell counts. TCRdb keeps only in-frame clones here, not all; method: immunoSEQ multiplex PCR. D and trimming come from the DNA, and the V and J calls and clone size come from that table. Found here are roughly 65,000 clones, roughly three quarters of them singletons; the top ten hold roughly 48%. The TCR was taken from a human donor in a cohort sampled during active COVID-19. Sequencing input: peripheral blood. J is TRBJ2-2 and V is TRBV5-4, with 9 nucleotides matching TRBD1. Here the CDR3 reads CASSLGGTGTWGGELFF. The CDR3, as DNA: TGTGCCAGCAGCTTGGGCGGGACAGGGACCTGGGGCGGGGAGCTGTTTTTT.